This T cell receptor (beta chain) was obtained from a study of blood T cells in healthy people across ages. Points on this clonotype: Its antigen is undetermined. At one of its ends the junction is not consistent with the germline gene, which may arise from a read error.

Germline V gene lookup returns CDR1 SGHKS and CDR2 YYEKEE (reference sequence). The CDR3 has 14 residues. Extractions gave at least 5 micrograms of total RNA per sample. Sample-barcoded 5' priming and a J-beta primer mix drove a second PCR of roughly 6 to 12 cycles. A template-switch adaptor that had 12 random nucleotides put a tag on each cDNA molecule. MiXCR, run by TCRdb on the 5' RACE reads, gives a single entry per CDR3 protein. The table includes about 1.6 million distinct CDR3 sequences, around 36% detected once. Study-level points and caveats: While age rose, TCR beta diversity per million T cells dropped in a roughly linear way. Nothing was known about donor CMV status, and this possibly confounded expanded clonotype changes.

Material: blood. This chain connects TRBV5-5 to TRBJ2-1, with 7 bases identical to TRBD1. The clonotype comes from a woman aged 25 to 39 in good health. The CDR3 nucleotides are TGTGCCAGCAGCTTGGGGGACAGCTACAATGAGCAGTGCTTC. Protein product: CASSLGDSYNEQCF.